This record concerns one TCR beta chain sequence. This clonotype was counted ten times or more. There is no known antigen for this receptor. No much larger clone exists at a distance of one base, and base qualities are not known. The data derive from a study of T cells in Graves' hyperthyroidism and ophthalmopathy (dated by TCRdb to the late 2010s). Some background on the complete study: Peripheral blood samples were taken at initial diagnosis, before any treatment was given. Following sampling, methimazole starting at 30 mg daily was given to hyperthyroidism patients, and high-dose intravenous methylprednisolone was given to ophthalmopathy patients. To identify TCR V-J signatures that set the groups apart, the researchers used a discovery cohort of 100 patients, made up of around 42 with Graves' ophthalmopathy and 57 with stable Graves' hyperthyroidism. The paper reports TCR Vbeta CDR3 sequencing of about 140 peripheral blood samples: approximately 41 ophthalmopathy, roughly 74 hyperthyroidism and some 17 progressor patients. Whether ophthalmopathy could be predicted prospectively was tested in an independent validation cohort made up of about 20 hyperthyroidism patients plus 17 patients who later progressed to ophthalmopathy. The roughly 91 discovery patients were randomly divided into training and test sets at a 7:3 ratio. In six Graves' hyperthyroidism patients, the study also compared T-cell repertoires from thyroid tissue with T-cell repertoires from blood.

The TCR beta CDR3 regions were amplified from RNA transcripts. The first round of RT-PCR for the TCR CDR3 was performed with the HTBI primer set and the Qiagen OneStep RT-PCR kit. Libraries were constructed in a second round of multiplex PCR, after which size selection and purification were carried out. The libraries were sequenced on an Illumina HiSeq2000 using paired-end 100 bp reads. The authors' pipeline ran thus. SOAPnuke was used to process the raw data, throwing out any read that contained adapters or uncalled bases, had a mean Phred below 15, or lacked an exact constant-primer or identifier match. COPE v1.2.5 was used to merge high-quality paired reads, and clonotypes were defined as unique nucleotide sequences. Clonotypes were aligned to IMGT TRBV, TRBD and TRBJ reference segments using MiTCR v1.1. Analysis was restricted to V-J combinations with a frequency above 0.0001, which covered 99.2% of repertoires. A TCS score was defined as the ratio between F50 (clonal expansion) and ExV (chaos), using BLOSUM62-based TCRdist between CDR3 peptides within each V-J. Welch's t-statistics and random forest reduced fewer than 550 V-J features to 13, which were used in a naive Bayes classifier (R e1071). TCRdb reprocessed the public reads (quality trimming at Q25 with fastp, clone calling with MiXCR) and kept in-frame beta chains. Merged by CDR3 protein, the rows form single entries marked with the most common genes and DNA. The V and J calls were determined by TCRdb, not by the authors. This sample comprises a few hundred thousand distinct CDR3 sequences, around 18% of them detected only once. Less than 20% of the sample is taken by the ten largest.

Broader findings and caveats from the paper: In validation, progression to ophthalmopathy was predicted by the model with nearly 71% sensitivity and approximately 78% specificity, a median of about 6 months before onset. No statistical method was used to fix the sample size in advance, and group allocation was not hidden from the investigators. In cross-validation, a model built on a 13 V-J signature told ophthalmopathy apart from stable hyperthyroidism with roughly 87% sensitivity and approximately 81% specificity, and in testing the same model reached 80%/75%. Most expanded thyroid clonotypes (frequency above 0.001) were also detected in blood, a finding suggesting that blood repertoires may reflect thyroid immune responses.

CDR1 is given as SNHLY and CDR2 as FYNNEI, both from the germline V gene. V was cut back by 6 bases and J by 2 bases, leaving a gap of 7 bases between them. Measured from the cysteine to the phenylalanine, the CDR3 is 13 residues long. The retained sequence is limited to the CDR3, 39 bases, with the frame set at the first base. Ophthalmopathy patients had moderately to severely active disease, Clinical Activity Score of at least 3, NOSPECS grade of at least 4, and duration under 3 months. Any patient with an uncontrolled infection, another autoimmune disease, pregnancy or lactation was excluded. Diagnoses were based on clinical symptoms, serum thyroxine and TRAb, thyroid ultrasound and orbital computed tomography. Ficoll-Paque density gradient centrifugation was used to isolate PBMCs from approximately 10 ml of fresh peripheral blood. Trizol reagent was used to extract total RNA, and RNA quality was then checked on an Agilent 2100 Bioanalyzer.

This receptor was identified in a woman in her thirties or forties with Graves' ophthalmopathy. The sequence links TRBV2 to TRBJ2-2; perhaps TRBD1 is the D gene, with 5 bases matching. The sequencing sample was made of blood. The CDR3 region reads CASRTDNTGELFF. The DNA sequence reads TGTGCCAGCAGGACAGACAACACCGGGGAGCTGTTTTTT.